Presented here are 2 T cell receptor beta chains from one specimen sequenced in a study of cytomegalovirus exposure and HLA in healthy donors. 60 Vbeta and 13 Jbeta primers were used in PCR. Assay: immunoSEQ multiplex PCR; the TCRdb copy retains only in-frame clones and omits some. The sample lists 200,000 to 250,000 clones; approximately 87% were seen once. The source material was PBMCs. Receptors originate from a human donor in good health.

The chain links TRBV6-5 to TRBJ1-2; no reliable D call. The CDR3 extends over 15 amino acids. The germline CDR1 and CDR2 sequences are MNHEY and SVGAGI. The V gene lost 0 bases and the J gene lost 2 bases, with 10 bases spanning the gap. The CDR3 loop reads CASSYSILENYGYTF. The CDR3 DNA reads as TGTGCCAGCAGTTACTCGATACTCGAGAACTATGGCTACACCTTC.

This clone was seen a handful of times. The chain couples TRBV27 to TRBJ2-7; perhaps TRBD1 as D (7 bases). The CDR3 is 15 amino acids. Germline V gives CDR1 MNHEY, CDR2 SMNVEV (reference sequence). The V end was cut by 7 bases, the J end by 3 bases, with 19 bases between. This CDR3 is CASTPRAGGFYEQYF. The CDR3 DNA reads as TGTGCCAGCACCCCCAGGGCAGGGGGGTTCTACGAGCAGTACTTC.